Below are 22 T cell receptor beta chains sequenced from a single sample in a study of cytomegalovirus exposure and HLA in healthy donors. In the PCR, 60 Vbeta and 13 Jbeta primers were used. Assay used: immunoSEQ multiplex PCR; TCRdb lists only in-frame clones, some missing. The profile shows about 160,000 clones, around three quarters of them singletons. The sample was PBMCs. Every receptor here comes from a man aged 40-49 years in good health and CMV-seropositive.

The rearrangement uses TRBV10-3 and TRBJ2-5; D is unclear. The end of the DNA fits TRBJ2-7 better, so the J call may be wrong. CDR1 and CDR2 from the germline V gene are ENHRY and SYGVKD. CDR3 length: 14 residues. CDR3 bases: TGTGCCATCAGTGAGTCTGAACTCTCCTACGAGCAGTACTTC. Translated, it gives CAISESELSYEQYF.

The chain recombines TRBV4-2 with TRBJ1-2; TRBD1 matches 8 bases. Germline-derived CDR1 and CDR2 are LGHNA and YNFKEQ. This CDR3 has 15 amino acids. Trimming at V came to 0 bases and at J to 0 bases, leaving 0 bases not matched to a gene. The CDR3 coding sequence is TGTGCCAGCAGCCAAGAGACAGGGGCTAACTATGGCTACACCTTC. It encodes CASSQETGANYGYTF.

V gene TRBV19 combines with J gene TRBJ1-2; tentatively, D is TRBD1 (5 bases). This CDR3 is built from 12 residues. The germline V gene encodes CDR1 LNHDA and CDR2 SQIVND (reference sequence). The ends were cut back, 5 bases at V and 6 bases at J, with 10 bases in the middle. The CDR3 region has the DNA TGTGCCAGTAGTGGCAGGGTGAATGGCTACACCTTC. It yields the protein CASSGRVNGYTF.

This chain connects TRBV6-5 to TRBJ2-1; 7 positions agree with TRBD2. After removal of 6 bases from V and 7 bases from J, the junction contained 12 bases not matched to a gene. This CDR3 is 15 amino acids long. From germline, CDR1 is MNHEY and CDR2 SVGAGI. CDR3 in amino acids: CASSPRWAGENEQFF. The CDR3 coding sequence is TGTGCCAGCAGCCCCCGGTGGGCGGGAGAGAATGAGCAGTTCTTC.

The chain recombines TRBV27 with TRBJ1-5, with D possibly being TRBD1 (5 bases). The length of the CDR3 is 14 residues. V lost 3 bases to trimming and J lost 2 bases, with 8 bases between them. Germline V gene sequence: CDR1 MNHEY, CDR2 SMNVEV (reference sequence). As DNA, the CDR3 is TGTGCCAGCAGTTTTCGGGGGGGCAATCAGCCCCAGCATTTT. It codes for CASSFRGGNQPQHF.

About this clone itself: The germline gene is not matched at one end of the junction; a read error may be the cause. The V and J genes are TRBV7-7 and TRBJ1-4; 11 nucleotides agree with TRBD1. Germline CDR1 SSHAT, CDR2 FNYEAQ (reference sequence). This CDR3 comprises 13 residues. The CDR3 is CASSSDRGRKLFF. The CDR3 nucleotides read TGTGCTAGCAGCTCGGACAGGGGGCGAAAACTGTTTTTT.

The CDR3 loop reads CASSPSGGFEQYF. The CDR3 DNA reads as TGTGCCAGCAGCCCATCGGGAGGGTTCGAGCAGTACTTC. This rearrangement joins TRBV7-6 to TRBJ2-7; TRBD2 agrees at 8 bases. The CDR3 extends over 13 amino acids. Losses at the gene ends were 5 bases for V and 6 bases for J; bases not matched to a gene: 6. The germline CDR1 and CDR2 sequences are SGHVS and FNYEAQ.

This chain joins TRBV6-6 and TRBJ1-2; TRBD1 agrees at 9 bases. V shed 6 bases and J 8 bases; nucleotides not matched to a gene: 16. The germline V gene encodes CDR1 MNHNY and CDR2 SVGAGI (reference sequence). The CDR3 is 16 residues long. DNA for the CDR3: TGTGCCAGCAGCCCCCGGGACAGGGTGGTTCGGTGGGGCTACACCTTC. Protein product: CASSPRDRVVRWGYTF.

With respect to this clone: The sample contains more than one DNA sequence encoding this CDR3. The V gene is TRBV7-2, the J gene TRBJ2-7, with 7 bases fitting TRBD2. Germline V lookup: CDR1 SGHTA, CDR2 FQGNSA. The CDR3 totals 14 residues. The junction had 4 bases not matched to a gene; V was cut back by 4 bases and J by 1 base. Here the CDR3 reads CASSSSGGSYEQYF. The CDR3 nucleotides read TGTGCCAGCAGCTCTTCGGGAGGATCCTACGAGCAGTACTTC.

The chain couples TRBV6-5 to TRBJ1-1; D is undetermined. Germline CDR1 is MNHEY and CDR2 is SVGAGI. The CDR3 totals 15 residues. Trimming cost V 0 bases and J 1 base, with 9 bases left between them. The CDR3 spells CASSYSWRTNTEAFF. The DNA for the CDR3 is TGTGCCAGCAGTTACTCGTGGAGGACGAACACTGAAGCTTTCTTT.

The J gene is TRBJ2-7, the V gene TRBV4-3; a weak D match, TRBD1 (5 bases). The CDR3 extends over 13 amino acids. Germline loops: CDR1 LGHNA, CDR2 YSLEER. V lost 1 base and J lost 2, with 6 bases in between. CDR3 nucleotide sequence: TGCGCCAGCAGCCAAGGACAGACCTACGAGCAGTACTTC. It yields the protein CASSQGQTYEQYF.

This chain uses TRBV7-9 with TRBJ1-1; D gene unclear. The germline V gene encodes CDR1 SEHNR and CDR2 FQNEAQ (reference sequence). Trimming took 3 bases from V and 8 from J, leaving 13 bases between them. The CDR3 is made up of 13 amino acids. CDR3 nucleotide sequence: TGTGCCAGCAGCTTCGGGTCGGCGTCGGAAGCTTTCTTT. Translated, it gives CASSFGSASEAFF.

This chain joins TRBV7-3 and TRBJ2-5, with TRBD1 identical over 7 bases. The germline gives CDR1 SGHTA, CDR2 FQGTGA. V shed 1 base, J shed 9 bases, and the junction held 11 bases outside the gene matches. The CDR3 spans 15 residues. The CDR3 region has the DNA TGTGCCAGCAGCTTAAATGGACAGGTGGGAATGGCCCAGTACTTC. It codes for CASSLNGQVGMAQYF.

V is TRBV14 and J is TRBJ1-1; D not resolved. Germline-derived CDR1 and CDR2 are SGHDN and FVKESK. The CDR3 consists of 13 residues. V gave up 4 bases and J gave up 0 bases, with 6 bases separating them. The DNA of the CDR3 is TGTGCCAGCAGCCTATCTATGAACACTGAAGCTTTCTTT. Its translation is CASSLSMNTEAFF.

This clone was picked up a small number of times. The CDR3 sequence is CASSPGQGNQPQHF. The CDR3 coding sequence is TGTGCCAGCAGCCCCGGACAGGGCAATCAGCCCCAGCATTTT. The chain couples TRBV7-9 to TRBJ1-5, with 7 bases that match TRBD1. The CDR3 contains 14 residues. Trimming took 5 bases from V and 2 from J; bases not matched to a gene: 3. Germline V gene lookup returns CDR1 SEHNR and CDR2 FQNEAQ (reference sequence). The full variable domain, rest sourced from reference TRBV7-9 and TRBJ1-5, is DTGVSQNPRHKITKRGQNVTFRCDPISEHNRLYWYRQTLGQGPEFLTYFQNEAQLEKSRLLSDRFSAERPKGSFSTLEIQRTEQGDSAMYLCASSPGQGNQPQHFGDGTRLSIL.

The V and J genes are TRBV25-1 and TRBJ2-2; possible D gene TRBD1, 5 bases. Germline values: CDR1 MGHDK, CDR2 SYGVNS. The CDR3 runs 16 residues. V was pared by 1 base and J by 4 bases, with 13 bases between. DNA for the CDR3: TGTGCCAGCAGTGAATTGGGGCAGACGGCCACCGGGGAGCTGTTTTTT. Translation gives CASSELGQTATGELFF.

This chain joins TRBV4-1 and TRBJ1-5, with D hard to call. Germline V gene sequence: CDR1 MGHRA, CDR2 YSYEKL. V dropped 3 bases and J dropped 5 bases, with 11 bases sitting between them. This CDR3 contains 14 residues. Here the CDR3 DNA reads TGCGCCAGCAGCCATGGAGGGTATGATCAGCCCCAGCATTTT. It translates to CASSHGGYDQPQHF.

This chain's CDR3 is CSASPDRAHTF. For the CDR3, the DNA is TGCAGTGCTAGCCCTGACAGGGCACACACCTTC. V gene TRBV20-1 combines with J gene TRBJ1-2; 7 positions match TRBD1. The CDR3 is made up of 11 amino acids. V lost 3 bases, J lost 12 bases, and 7 bases stayed unmatched. Germline V gene data show CDR1 as DFQATT and CDR2 as SNEGSKA (reference sequence).

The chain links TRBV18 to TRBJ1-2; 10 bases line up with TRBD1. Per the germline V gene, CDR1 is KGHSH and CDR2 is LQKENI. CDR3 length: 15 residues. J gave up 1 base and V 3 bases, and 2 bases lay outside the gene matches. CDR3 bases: TGTGCCAGCTCACCCGGACAGGGGGTTAACTATGGCTACACCTTC. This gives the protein CASSPGQGVNYGYTF.

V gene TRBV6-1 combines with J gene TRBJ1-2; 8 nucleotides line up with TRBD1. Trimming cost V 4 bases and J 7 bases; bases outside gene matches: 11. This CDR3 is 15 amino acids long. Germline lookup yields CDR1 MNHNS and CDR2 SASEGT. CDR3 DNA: TGTGCCAGCAGTGGATACCATCAGGGGGCAGGTGGCTACACCTTC. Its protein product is CASSGYHQGAGGYTF.

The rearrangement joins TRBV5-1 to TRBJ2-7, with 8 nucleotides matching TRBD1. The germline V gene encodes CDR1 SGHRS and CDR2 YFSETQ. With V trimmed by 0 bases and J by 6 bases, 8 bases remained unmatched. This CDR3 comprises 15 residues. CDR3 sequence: CASSLAGTGGAEQYF. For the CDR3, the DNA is TGCGCCAGCAGCTTGGCCGGGACAGGAGGGGCCGAGCAGTACTTC.

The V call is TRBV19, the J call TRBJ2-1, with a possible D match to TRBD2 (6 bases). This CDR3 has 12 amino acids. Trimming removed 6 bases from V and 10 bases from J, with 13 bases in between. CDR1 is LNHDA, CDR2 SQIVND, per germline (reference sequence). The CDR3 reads CASRRTGEEQFF. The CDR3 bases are TGTGCCAGTAGACGCACGGGGGAAGAGCAGTTCTTC.